The clone carrying this TCR beta chain has only one observation. Produced via immunoSEQ multiplex PCR; TCRdb's table is partial and in-frame only. The table has some 2,100,000 clones, roughly 95% seen once. The sample belongs to a study of shared clonotypes between healthy human individuals. CDR3 length equals 19 residues. In germline, CDR1 is SGDLS, CDR2 YYNGEE. Germline trimming cut 1 base from V and 2 bases from J; bases unmatched to any gene: 16. Sequencing was carried out using naive CD4+ T cells sorted from blood. Subset given: CD45RA+ positively selected. This TCR derives from a man aged 18 to 30 in good health. This chain joins TRBV9 and TRBJ1-2; TRBD1 aligns across 8 bases. CDR3 residues: CASSVSSDIPGQGNYGYTF. The CDR3 DNA reads TGTGCCAGCAGCGTATCGTCCGACATACCTGGACAGGGAAACTATGGCTACACCTTC.